Below are 32 T cell receptor beta chains sequenced from a single sample in a study of human T cells and chemical hapten exposure. The time point: patch test 2, 6 weeks after DPC sensitization. Treatment denoted: therapeutic diphenylcyclopropenone sensitization with weekly scalp DPC. TCRdb redid the calling of the RACE reads with MiXCR, one entry per CDR3 protein. This table has 110,000 to 150,000 distinct CDR3 sequences, over 9.5% appearing once. The sample consisted of whole blood, taken in connection with sensitization to the hapten diphenylcyclopropenone (DPC). The receptors here all came from a woman in her forties or fifties with alopecia areata. Some clones in this sample may be carry-over from other donors' samples.

This chain links TRBV3-1 with TRBJ2-1, with 9 bases fitting TRBD1. This CDR3 has 15 amino acids. V lost 4 bases, J lost 2 bases, and 3 bases stayed unmatched. The germline CDR1 and CDR2 sequences are LGHDT and YNNKEL (reference sequence). The CDR3 coding sequence is TGTGCCAGCAGCCGGACAGGGGCCCCCTACAATGAGCAGTTCTTC. Its protein is CASSRTGAPYNEQFF.

This clonotype came up many times. The chain is built from TRBV6-5 and TRBJ2-7; possibly TRBD2 for D (6 bases). CDR3 length equals 15 residues. Germline V CDR1 and CDR2: MNHEY, SVGAGI. Trimming pared 0 bases from V and 5 bases from J, leaving 14 bases between. In DNA form, the CDR3 reads TGTGCCAGCAGTTACTCGAGGTCGGGGGTTAACGAGCAGTACTTC. This codes for CASSYSRSGVNEQYF.

The sample holds many counts of this clonotype. This rearrangement joins TRBV29-1 to TRBJ2-7; TRBD2 matches 10 bases. Germline assignment: CDR1 SQVTM and CDR2 ANQGSEA. The CDR3 totals 13 residues. The V gene end was trimmed by 4 bases and the J gene end by 2 bases; junction bases not matched to a gene: 2. In DNA, the CDR3 is TGCAGCGTTGGGACTAGCGGAGCCTACGAGCAGTACTTC. Amino acid sequence: CSVGTSGAYEQYF.

The CDR3 nucleotides read TGTGCCAGCAGCCAAGTAACGGACACCGGCGCCGGGGAGCTGTTTTTT. Encoded protein: CASSQVTDTGAGELFF. The V call is TRBV4-2, the J call TRBJ2-2, with D perhaps matching TRBD1 (5 bases). Looked up from germline, CDR1 is LGHNA and CDR2 is YNFKEQ. Trimming shortened V by 1 base and J by 6 bases, and 15 bases separated the two germline ends. The CDR3 is 16 amino acids.

The rearrangement joins TRBV28 to TRBJ2-4; D gene unclear. This CDR3 region has 13 residues. Trimming cost V 5 bases and J 9 bases, with 14 bases left between them. The germline gives CDR1 MDHEN, CDR2 SYDVKM. CDR3 sequence (DNA): TGTGCCAGCAGTCTGGACGGAAGGAGCATTCAGTACTTC. As protein: CASSLDGRSIQYF.

This clonotype occurred many times. The chain is built from TRBV12-2 and TRBJ2-7; the table's D gene call, TRBD2, was not cross checked with the DNA. TRBV12-2 is recorded as a pseudogene. This CDR3 has 15 amino acids. The DNA of the CDR3 is TGTGCAAGTCGCCGCTGCCCGGGACTAGCGGAACGACCTTTCTTC. This sequence encodes CASRRCPGLAERPFF.

The CDR3 region has the DNA TGCAGCGTGGAGGGAGCGGCTCCGGGAGGGAATTCACCCCTCCACTTT. Translation: CSVEGAAPGGNSPLHF. The chain employs TRBV29-1 and TRBJ1-6; unclear D gene. V was pared by 6 bases and J by 7 bases, with 22 bases between. The CDR3 spans 16 residues. Germline V gene sequence: CDR1 SQVTM, CDR2 ANQGSEA.

This clonotype was observed at least ten times. This chain uses TRBV4-3 with TRBJ2-3; 7 bases align to TRBD2. Germline values: CDR1 LGHNA, CDR2 YSLEER. Unmatched junction bases numbered 7, after V lost 2 bases and J lost 2 bases. This CDR3 has 16 amino acids. The CDR3 region is CASSQSLGGLTDTQYF. The CDR3, as DNA: TGCGCCAGCAGCCAATCTCTGGGAGGGCTCACAGATACGCAGTATTTT.

The genes are TRBV7-8 and TRBJ2-3; D unresolved. The ends were cut back, 0 bases at V and 6 bases at J, with 7 bases in the middle. Germline CDR1 reads SGHVS; CDR2 reads FQNEAQ. The CDR3 has 13 amino acids. DNA for the CDR3: TGTGCCAGCAGCTTAGCCCCCGGGGATACGCAGTATTTT. Protein: CASSLAPGDTQYF.

The chain couples TRBV12-3 or TRBV12-4 to TRBJ1-1, with D possibly matching TRBD1 (5 bases). The CDR3 sequence is 12 residues long. V lost 6 bases and J 3 bases, leaving 8 bases between the germline ends. CDR3 coding DNA: TGTGCCAGCAGCCGGGGCTACACTGAAGCTTTCTTT. Its protein product is CASSRGYTEAFF.

This clonotype was observed at least ten times. DNA of the CDR3: TGTGCCAGCAGCTTGCGCCCCGGACTCAAAAACATTCAGTACTTC. Protein sequence: CASSLRPGLKNIQYF. This chain connects TRBV7-8 to TRBJ2-4, with D maybe TRBD2 (5 bases). Trimming took 3 bases from V and 3 from J, leaving 12 bases between them. Germline V lookup: CDR1 SGHVS, CDR2 FQNEAQ. The CDR3 is 15 residues long.

The genes are TRBV20-1 and TRBJ2-7; TRBD2 matches at 11 bases. Trimming at V came to 5 bases and at J to 2 bases, leaving 8 bases not matched to a gene. The CDR3 consists of 15 residues. The germline gives CDR1 DFQATT, CDR2 SNEGSKA (reference sequence). This chain's CDR3 is CSAYTGLAGTYEQYF. As DNA, the CDR3 is TGCAGTGCTTATACCGGACTAGCGGGCACCTACGAGCAGTACTTC.

V and J are TRBV6-2 or TRBV6-3 and TRBJ1-1; D not resolved. CDR3 length equals 14 residues. The V and J ends lost 3 bases and 4 bases respectively, with 12 bases between them. The germline CDR1 and CDR2 sequences are MNHEY and SVGEGT. The CDR3 reads CASSYKGYGTEAFF. The CDR3 DNA sequence: TGTGCCAGCAGTTATAAGGGCTACGGCACTGAAGCTTTCTTT.

This clonotype was seen ten or more times. The chain combines TRBV6-6 with TRBJ1-1, with 7 bases aligning to TRBD1. Trimming at V came to 9 bases and at J to 5 bases, leaving 15 bases not matched to a gene. Germline lookup yields CDR1 MNHNY and CDR2 SVGAGI (reference sequence). The CDR3 is 15 residues long. CDR3 loop: CASPSGAGGKTEAFF. DNA for the CDR3: TGTGCCAGTCCCTCGGGGGCAGGGGGGAAGACTGAAGCTTTCTTT.

This clonotype was found a few times. The J gene is TRBJ2-3, the V gene TRBV11-2, with TRBD2 matching over 7 bases. The CDR3 has 16 residues. V lost 5 bases, J lost 2 bases, and 10 bases stayed unmatched. Germline lookup yields CDR1 SGHAT and CDR2 FQNNGV. CDR3 region: CASSPYLGLTTDTQYF. CDR3 DNA: TGTGCCAGCAGCCCCTACCTGGGACTAACCACAGATACGCAGTATTTT.

This clonotype has at least ten counts. This chain uses TRBV5-4 with TRBJ2-2; D remains ambiguous. V gave up 4 bases and J gave up 4 bases, with 11 bases separating them. Per the germline V gene, CDR1 is SGHNT and CDR2 is YYREEE (reference sequence). The CDR3 has 14 amino acids. DNA of the CDR3: TGTGCCAGCAGCGCCCTGGTTGGCACCGGGGAGCTGTTTTTT. It specifies CASSALVGTGELFF.

This sequence joins TRBV19 and TRBJ1-2, with D possibly matching TRBD1 (6 bases). Germline CDR1 reads LNHDA; CDR2 reads SQIVND (reference sequence). The CDR3 sequence is 14 residues long. Trimming cost V 0 bases and J 6 bases, with 11 bases left between them. Here the CDR3 reads CASSIDRTDDGYTF. The CDR3 coding sequence is TGTGCCAGTAGTATAGACCGGACAGACGATGGCTACACCTTC.

A remark on this clonotype: One base away lies a much larger clone, so this may be a sequencing read error. The chain combines TRBV29-1 with TRBJ2-1, with 7 bases aligning to TRBD1. V lost 0 bases and J lost 9; bases outside the gene matches: 11. The germline V gene has CDR1 SQVTM and CDR2 ANQGSEA. CDR3 length: 15 residues. The CDR3 sequence: CSVEESQGDIGEQFF. The CDR3 DNA reads as TGCAGCGTTGAAGAGAGCCAGGGGGACATCGGTGAGCAGTTCTTC.

This clonotype was recorded many times. The rearrangement uses TRBV20-1 and TRBJ2-7; the D is unclear. Deletions cut 6 bases from V and 3 bases from J, with 15 bases between. The CDR3 spans 13 residues. Germline assignment: CDR1 DFQATT and CDR2 SNEGSKA (reference sequence). CDR3 residues: CSALPLDGYEQYF. The DNA for the CDR3 is TGCAGTGCCCTACCCTTGGACGGCTACGAGCAGTACTTC.

V usage is TRBV7-2 and J usage is TRBJ2-2; D ambiguous. Trimming removed 3 bases at V and 4 bases at J, with 6 bases between. Per germline, CDR1 SGHTA and CDR2 FQGNSA. This CDR3 has 13 amino acids. The CDR3 sequence is CASSFRGTGELFF. The CDR3, as DNA: TGTGCCAGCAGCTTTAGAGGCACCGGGGAGCTGTTTTTT.

The chain combines TRBV7-9 with TRBJ1-1; D unclear. The V end lost 2 bases, the J end lost 8 bases, and 9 bases lay between the germline ends. Germline CDR1 and CDR2: SEHNR and FQNEAQ (reference sequence). CDR3 length: 12 amino acids. CDR3 nucleotide sequence: TGTGCCAGCAGCTTAAACCCGTCCGAAGCTTTCTTT. Translating gives CASSLNPSEAFF.

The V call is TRBV12-3 or TRBV12-4, the J call TRBJ2-1, with D unresolved. With 3 bases removed from V and 5 bases from J, the gap between germline ends came to 11 bases. The CDR3 contains 14 residues. CDR3 DNA sequence: TGTGCCAGCAGTTTGAAGGGCCCCGACAATGAGCAGTTCTTC. Its translation is CASSLKGPDNEQFF.

The V call is TRBV5-1, the J call TRBJ2-1; maybe TRBD2 (5 bases). V lost 5 bases and J 8 bases, leaving 8 bases between the germline ends. The germline V gene encodes CDR1 SGHRS and CDR2 YFSETQ. This CDR3 has 11 residues. The CDR3 sequence: CASRTRDEQFF. Here the CDR3 DNA reads TGCGCCAGCAGAACGAGGGATGAGCAGTTCTTC.

This chain uses TRBV30 with TRBJ2-7; 8 nucleotides align to TRBD1. This CDR3 has 15 amino acids. Per the germline V gene, CDR1 is GTSNPN and CDR2 is SVGIG (reference sequence). Trimming at V came to 4 bases and at J to 4 bases, leaving 12 bases not matched to a gene. The CDR3 region is CAWTIPGTGSYEQYF. CDR3 nucleotides: TGTGCCTGGACCATACCCGGGACAGGATCTTACGAGCAGTACTTC. Drawing the rest from reference TRBV30 and TRBJ2-7, the complete variable domain is SQTIHQWPATLVQPVGSPLSLECTVEGTSNPNLYWYRQAAGRGLQLLFYSVGIGQISSEVPQNLSASRPQDRQFILSSKKLLLSDSGFYLCAWTIPGTGSYEQYFGPGTRLTVT.

This clonotype showed up just a few times. The V call is TRBV11-2, the J call TRBJ2-5; 10 positions agree with TRBD2. The germline V gene encodes CDR1 SGHAT and CDR2 FQNNGV. V trimming: 5 bases; J trimming: 1 base; junction bases outside the gene matches: 4. The CDR3 loop spans 15 amino acids. CDR3 amino acids: CASSPKREGQETQYF. The CDR3, as DNA: TGTGCCAGCAGCCCAAAGCGGGAGGGCCAAGAGACCCAGTACTTC.

The chain couples TRBV20-1 to TRBJ2-1; 9 bases line up with TRBD2. The CDR3 extends over 12 amino acids. From germline, CDR1 is DFQATT and CDR2 SNEGSKA (reference sequence). Trimming took 6 bases from V and 9 from J; bases not matched to a gene: 6. This CDR3 reads CSAEGTSFEQFF. In nucleotides, the CDR3 is TGCAGTGCGGAGGGGACTAGCTTTGAGCAGTTCTTC.

This clonotype was detected ten times or more. The chain has TRBV28 and TRBJ1-1; TRBD1 matches 7 bases. This CDR3 spans 16 amino acids. The V gene end was trimmed by 3 bases and the J gene end by 1 base; junction bases not matched to a gene: 8. Germline V gene data show CDR1 as MDHEN and CDR2 as SYDVKM. CDR3 protein: CASSFPLTGRNTEAFF. The CDR3 DNA sequence: TGTGCCAGCAGTTTCCCCCTGACAGGGAGGAACACTGAAGCTTTCTTT.

This rearrangement joins TRBV5-1 to TRBJ2-5; D assignment may be TRBD1 or TRBD2 (6 bases each). The CDR3 loop spans 13 amino acids. CDR1 is SGHRS and CDR2 is YFSETQ in the germline V gene. The ends were cut back, 3 bases at V and 3 bases at J, with 9 bases in the middle. The CDR3 DNA reads TGCGCCAGCAGCTGGGGGGCAGAAGAGACCCAGTACTTC. This translates into CASSWGAEETQYF.

The sample holds a few counts of this clonotype. This chain joins TRBV7-2 and TRBJ2-7; possibly TRBD1 for D (6 bases). The germline gives CDR1 SGHTA, CDR2 FQGNSA. V lost 1 base and J lost 2, with 12 bases in between. The CDR3 has 15 amino acids. The CDR3 coding sequence is TGTGCCAGCAGCTTAGATGGGACAACTCCCTACGAGCAGTACTTC. Translated, it gives CASSLDGTTPYEQYF.

This clonotype was picked up a small number of times. V and J are TRBV7-9 and TRBJ2-3, with 13 positions matching TRBD2. The CDR3 loop spans 16 amino acids. Germline-derived CDR1 and CDR2 are SEHNR and FQNEAQ (reference sequence). The V gene end was trimmed by 5 bases and the J gene end by 4 bases; junction bases not matched to a gene: 6. In nucleotides, the CDR3 is TGTGCCAGCAGCCCCGGACTAGCGGGAGCCGCAGATACGCAGTATTTT. Protein sequence: CASSPGLAGAADTQYF.

The chain joins TRBV6-2 or TRBV6-3 to TRBJ1-5; 7 nucleotides line up with TRBD1. The germline V gene encodes CDR1 MNHEY and CDR2 SVGEGT. V lost 10 bases to trimming and J lost 0 bases; unmatched junction nucleotides: 6. CDR3 size: 14 residues. This CDR3 reads CATGQVISNQPQHF. The CDR3 nucleotides are TGTGCCACCGGACAGGTTATTAGCAATCAGCCCCAGCATTTT.

V is TRBV2 and J is TRBJ2-7; 8 bases match TRBD2. The CDR3 loop spans 12 amino acids. The germline gives CDR1 SNHLY, CDR2 FYNNEI. V trimming: 8 bases; J trimming: 5 bases; junction bases outside the gene matches: 5. The CDR3 here is CASRREDHEQYF. The CDR3 DNA reads TGTGCCAGCCGGCGGGAGGATCACGAGCAGTACTTC.